This T cell receptor beta chain was identified during a study of Ad26.COV2.S vaccination and SARS-CoV-2 variants. Overall study: The study gave Ad26.COV2.S intramuscularly, once or twice 56 days apart. Overall study findings and caveats: The TCR-based breadth and depth measures might underestimate overall T cell responses. Vaccinated individuals (as opposed to placebo recipients) had higher spike-specific TCR breadth.

Method: immunoSEQ multiplex PCR; TCRdb's copy keeps in-frame clones and lacks some. The sample lists hundreds of thousands of clones, about 88% occurring once. To note about this clone: Antigen: not known. Other DNA variants within this sample encode the same CDR3.

Described treatment: approximately 18 received Ad26.COV2.S at low or high dose, single or two shots; several received placebo; per-sample allocation not given. Each sample was drawn 63 days after the first injection (of vaccine or placebo). A Boston donor was an adult aged 18-55 years. Trimming removed 6 bases from V and 7 bases from J; junction bases left unmatched: 1. The CDR3 spans 11 residues. CDR1 is SQVTM, CDR2 ANQGSEA, per germline. The receptor's source is a person between 18 and 65 years old who received the Ad26.COV2.S COVID-19 vaccine or a placebo. The source was peripheral blood, collected in a trial of Ad26.COV2.S vaccine versus placebo. The rearrangement joins TRBV29-1 to TRBJ2-1, with TRBD1 identical over 9 bases. CDR3: CSVDRGNEQFF. The CDR3 coding sequence is TGCAGCGTGGACAGGGGAAATGAGCAGTTCTTC.